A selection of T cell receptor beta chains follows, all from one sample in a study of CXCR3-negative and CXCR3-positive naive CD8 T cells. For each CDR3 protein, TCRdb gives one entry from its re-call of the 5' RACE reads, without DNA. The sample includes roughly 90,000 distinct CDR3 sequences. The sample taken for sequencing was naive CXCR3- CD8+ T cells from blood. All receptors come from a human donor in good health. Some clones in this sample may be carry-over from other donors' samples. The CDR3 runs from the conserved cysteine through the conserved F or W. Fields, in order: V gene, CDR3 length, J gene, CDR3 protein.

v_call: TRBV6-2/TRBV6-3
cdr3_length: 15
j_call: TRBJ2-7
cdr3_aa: CASSYLRRGTYEQYF

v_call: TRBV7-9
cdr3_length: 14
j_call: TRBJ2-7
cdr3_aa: CASSPPGRSHEQYF

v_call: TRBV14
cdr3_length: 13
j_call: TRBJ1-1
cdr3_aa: CASSQLDGTEAFF

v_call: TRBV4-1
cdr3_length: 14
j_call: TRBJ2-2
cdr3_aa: CASSQVQLGGELFF

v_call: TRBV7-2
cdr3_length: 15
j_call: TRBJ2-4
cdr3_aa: CASSSPPSGTDRTYF

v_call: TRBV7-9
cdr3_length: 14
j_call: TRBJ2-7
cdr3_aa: CASSSRETPYEQYF

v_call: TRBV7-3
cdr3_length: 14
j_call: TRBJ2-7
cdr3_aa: CASSLVAGSYEQYF

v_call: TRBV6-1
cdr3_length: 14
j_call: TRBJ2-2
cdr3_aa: CASGSAFSDGELFF

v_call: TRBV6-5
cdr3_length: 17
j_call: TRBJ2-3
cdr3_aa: CASTPFLGGASTDTQYF

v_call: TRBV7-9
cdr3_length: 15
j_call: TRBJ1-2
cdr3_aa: CASSLSRGTNYGYTF

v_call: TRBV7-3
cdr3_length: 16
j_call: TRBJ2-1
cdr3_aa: CASSQLGGGPRNEQFF

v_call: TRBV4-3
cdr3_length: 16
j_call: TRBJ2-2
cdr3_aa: CASSQEAGVVAGELFF

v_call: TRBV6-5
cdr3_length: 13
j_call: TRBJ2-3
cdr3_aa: CASSSTLADTQYF

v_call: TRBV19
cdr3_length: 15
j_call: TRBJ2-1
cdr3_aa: CASSILQDRYNEQFF

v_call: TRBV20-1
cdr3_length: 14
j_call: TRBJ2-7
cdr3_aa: CSAEDRENSYEQYF

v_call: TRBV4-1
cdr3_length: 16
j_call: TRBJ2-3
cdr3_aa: CASSQDRAGRTDTQYF

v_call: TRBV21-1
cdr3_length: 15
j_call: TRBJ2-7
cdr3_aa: CASSTQVESAYEQYF